This T cell receptor beta chain was obtained from a study of OX40 agonist ivuxolimab in advanced cancers. Sequenced by immunoSEQ multiplex PCR; TCRdb stores in-frame clones only, minus some. Of around 83,000 clones in the sample, about 89% are singletons; the top ten hold about 1.7%. CDR1 and CDR2 (germline): MDHEN, SYDVKM. The germline V and J ends were trimmed by 6 bases and 6 bases, with 23 bases remaining between them. This CDR3 spans 16 amino acids. This TCR was recovered from an adult with an advanced solid tumor such as melanoma, head and neck, liver or kidney cancer. The chain carries TRBV28 and TRBJ1-1; weak D call: TRBD1 (5 bases). This sample comprised CD4+ or CD8+ T cells sorted from blood, obtained in a trial of the OX40 agonist ivuxolimab. The CDR3 DNA reads TGTGCCAGCAGGAAAGGGATGGGGGAGCGGGTCGCTGAAGCTTTCTTT. Translating gives CASRKGMGERVAEAFF.